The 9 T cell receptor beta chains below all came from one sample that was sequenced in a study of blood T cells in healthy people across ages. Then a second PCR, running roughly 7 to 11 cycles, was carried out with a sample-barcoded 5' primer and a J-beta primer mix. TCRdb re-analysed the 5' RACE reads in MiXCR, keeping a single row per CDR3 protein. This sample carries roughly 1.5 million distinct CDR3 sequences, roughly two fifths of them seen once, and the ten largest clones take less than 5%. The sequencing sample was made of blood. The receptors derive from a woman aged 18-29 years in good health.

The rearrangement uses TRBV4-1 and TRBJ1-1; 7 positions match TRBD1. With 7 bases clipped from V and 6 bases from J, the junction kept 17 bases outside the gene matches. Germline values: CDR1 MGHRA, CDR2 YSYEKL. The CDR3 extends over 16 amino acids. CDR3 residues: CASNRGTGQVRAEAFF. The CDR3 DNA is TGCGCCAGCAACCGAGGAACCGGACAGGTTCGCGCTGAAGCTTTCTTT.

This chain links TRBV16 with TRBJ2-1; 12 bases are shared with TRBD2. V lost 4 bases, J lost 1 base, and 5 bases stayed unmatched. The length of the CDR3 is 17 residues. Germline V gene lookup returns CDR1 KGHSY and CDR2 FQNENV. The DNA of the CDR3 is TGTGCCAGCAGCCGCTACACTAGCGGGGGGTCCTACAATGAGCAGTTCTTC. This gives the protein CASSRYTSGGSYNEQFF.

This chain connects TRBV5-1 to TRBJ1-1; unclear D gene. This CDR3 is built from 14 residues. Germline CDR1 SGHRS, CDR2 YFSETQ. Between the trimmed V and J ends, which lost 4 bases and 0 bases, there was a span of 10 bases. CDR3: CASSVQLMNTEAFF. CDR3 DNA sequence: TGCGCCAGCAGCGTACAGCTCATGAACACTGAAGCTTTCTTT.

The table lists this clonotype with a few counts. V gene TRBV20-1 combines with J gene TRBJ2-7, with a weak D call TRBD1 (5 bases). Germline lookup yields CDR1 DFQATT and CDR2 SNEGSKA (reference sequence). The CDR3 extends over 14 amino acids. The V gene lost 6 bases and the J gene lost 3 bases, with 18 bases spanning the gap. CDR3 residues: CSADAPDSLYEQYF. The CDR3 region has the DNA TGCAGTGCCGACGCACCAGACAGCCTCTACGAGCAGTACTTC.

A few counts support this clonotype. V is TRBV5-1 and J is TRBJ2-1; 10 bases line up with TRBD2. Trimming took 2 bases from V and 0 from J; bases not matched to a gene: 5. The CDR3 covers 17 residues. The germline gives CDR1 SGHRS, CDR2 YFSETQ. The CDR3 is CASSFPPSGSSYNEQFF. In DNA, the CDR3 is TGCGCCAGCAGCTTCCCCCCTAGCGGGAGCTCCTACAATGAGCAGTTCTTC. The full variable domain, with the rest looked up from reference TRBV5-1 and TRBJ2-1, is KAGVTQTPRYLIKTRGQQVTLSCSPISGHRSVSWYQQTPGQGLQFLFEYFSETQRNKGNFPGRFSGRQFSNSRSEMNVSTLELGDSALYLCASSFPPSGSSYNEQFFGPGTRLTVL.

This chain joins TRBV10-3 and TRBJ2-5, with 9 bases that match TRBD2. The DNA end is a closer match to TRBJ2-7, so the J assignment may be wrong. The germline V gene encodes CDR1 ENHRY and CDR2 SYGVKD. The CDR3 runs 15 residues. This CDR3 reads CAISVERGVTYEQYF. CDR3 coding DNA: TGTGCCATCAGTGTCGAGCGGGGGGTTACCTACGAGCAGTACTTC.

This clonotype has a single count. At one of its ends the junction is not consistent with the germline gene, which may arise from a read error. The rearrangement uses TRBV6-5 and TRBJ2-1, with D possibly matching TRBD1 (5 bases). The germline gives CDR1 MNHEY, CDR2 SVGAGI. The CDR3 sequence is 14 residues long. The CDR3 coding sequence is TGTGCCGGCAGTTCCGACCAAGGGGACAATGAGCAGTTCTTC. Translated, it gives CAGSSDQGDNEQFF.

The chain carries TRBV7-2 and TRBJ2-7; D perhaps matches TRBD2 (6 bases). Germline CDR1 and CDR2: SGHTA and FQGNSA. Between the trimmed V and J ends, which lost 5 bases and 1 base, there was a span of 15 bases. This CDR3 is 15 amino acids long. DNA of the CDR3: TGTGCCAGCAGCCCCCGCGCGGGGCGGTCCTACGAGCAGTACTTC. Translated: CASSPRAGRSYEQYF. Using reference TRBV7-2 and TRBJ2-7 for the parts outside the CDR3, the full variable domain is GAGVSQSPSNKVTEKGKDVELRCDPISGHTALYWYRQSLGQGLEFLIYFQGNSAPDKSGLPSDRFSAERTGGSVSTLTIQRTQQEDSAVYLCASSPRAGRSYEQYFGPGTRLTVT.

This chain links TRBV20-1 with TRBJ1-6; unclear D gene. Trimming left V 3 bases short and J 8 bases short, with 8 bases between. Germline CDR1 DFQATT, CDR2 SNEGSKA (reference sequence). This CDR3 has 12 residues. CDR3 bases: TGCAGTGCTAGTCTACGGGATTCACCCCTCCACTTT. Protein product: CSASLRDSPLHF.